What follows is one T cell receptor (beta chain) and its context. Its antigen remains unidentified. Per germline, CDR1 SQVTM and CDR2 ANQGSEA. V lost 7 bases and J 3 bases, leaving 12 bases between the germline ends. This CDR3 is built from 12 residues. Assay used: immunoSEQ multiplex PCR; TCRdb lists only in-frame clones, some missing. The sample includes some 11,000 clones, about 93% of them seen just once. The data originate from a study of graft-versus-host responses after intestinal transplantation. The wider study: Every recipient underwent anti-thymocyte globulin induction, then tacrolimus and steroids for about three years. Findings and caveats of the study: Researchers found GvH clones in recipient marrow, and some showed up first in ileum or blood.

The source was PBMCs, collected 109 days after intestinal transplant. The origin of this receptor is a human patient who received an intestinal transplant, so some T cells may come from the graft donor. V is TRBV29-1 and J is TRBJ1-2; D possibly corresponds to TRBD1 (6 bases). DNA for the CDR3: TGCAGCGCTGAGGGGGGGCACTATGGCTACACCTTC. Its protein product is CSAEGGHYGYTF.